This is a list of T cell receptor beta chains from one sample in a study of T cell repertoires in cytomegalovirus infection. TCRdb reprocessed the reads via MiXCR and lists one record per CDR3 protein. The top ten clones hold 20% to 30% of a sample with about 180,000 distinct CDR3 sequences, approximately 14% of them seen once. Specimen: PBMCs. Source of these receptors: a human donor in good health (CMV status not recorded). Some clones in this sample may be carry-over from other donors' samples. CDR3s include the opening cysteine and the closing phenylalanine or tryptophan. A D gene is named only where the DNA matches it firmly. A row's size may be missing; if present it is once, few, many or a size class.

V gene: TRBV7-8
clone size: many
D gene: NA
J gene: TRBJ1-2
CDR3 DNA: TGTGCCAGCAGCTTAGGACAGGGCTACACCTTC
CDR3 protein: CASSLGQGYTF

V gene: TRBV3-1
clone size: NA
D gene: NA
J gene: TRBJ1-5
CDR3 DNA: TGTGCCAGCAGCCAAGGGGGGGGTAGCAATCAGCCCCAGCATTTT
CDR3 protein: CASSQGGGSNQPQHF

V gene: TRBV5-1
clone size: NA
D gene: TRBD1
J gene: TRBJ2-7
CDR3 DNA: TGCGCCAGCAGCTTCCGGACAGGGGTTAGCGAGCAGTACTTC
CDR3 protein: CASSFRTGVSEQYF

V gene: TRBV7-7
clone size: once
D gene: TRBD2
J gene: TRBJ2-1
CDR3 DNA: TGTGCTAGCAGCCTCGGGACTAGCGGGAGGAACCTTAATGAGCAGTTCTTC
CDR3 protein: CASSLGTSGRNLNEQFF

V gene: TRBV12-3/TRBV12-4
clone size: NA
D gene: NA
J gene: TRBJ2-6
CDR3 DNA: TGTGCCAGCAGTTCATACAGTAACTTGAGTGGGGCCAACGTCCTGACTTTC
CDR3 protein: CASSSYSNLSGANVLTF

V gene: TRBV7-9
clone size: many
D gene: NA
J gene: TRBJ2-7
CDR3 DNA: TGTGCCAGCAGCTTAGATGGCGGAAAATACGAGCAGTACTTC
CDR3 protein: CASSLDGGKYEQYF

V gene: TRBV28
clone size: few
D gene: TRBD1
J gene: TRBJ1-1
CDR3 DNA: TGTGCCAGCAGTTTAAAGACAGGGGGGACTGAAGCTTTCTTT
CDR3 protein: CASSLKTGGTEAFF

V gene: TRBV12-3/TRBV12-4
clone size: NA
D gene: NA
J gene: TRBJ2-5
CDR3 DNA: TGTGCCAGCAGTGTAAGACCTGAGACCGAGACCCAGTACTTC
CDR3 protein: CASSVRPETETQYF

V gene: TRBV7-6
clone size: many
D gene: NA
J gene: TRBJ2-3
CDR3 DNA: TGTGCCAGCAGCTTATTAGGCGGCAGCTACACAGATACGCAGTATTTT
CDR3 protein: CASSLLGGSYTDTQYF

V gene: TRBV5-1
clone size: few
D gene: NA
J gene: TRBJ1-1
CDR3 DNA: TGCGCCAGCAGCCCAACGGGACTGCTGAACACTGAAGCTTTCTTT
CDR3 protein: CASSPTGLLNTEAFF

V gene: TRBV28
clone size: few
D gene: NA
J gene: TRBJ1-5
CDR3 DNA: TGTGCCAGCAGTTTATTCGGCTGGAGCAATCAGCCCCAGCATTTT
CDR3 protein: CASSLFGWSNQPQHF

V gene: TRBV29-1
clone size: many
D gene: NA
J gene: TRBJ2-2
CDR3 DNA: TGCAGCGTTGACCCGGGCTGGGCCGGGGAGCTGTTTTTT
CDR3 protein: CSVDPGWAGELFF

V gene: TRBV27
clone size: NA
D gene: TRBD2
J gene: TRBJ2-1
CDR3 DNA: TGTGCCAGCAGTCCCACTAGCGGGAGCACCGGTGAGCAGTTCTTC
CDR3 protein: CASSPTSGSTGEQFF

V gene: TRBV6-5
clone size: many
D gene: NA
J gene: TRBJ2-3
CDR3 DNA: TGTGCAGTAAAGGGGGAGGGCCGCGGAGATACGCAGTATTTT
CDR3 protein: CAVKGEGRGDTQYF

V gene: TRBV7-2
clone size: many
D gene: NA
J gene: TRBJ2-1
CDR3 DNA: TGTGCCAGCAGCTTAGTCGGGGTTGATGAGCAGTTCTTC
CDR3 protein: CASSLVGVDEQFF

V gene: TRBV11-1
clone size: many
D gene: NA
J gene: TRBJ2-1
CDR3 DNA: TGTGCCAGCAGCCCTCGAGGGGTCCGAAATAATGAGCAGTTCTTC
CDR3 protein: CASSPRGVRNNEQFF

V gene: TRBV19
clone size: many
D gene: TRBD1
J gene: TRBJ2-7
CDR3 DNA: TGTGCCAGTAGTACCTCCGGGACAGGGGTCGAGCAGTACTTC
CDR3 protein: CASSTSGTGVEQYF

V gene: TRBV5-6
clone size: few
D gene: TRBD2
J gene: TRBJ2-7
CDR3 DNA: TGTGCCAGCAGCTTTCGGGGGGTGGGCGAGCAGTACTTC
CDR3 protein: CASSFRGVGEQYF

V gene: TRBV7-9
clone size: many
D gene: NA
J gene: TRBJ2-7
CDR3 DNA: TGTGCCAGCAGCTTAGTGGCCGAGCAGTACTTC
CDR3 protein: CASSLVAEQYF

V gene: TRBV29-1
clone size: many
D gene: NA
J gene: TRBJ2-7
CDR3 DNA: TGCAGCGTCGCAGGACCCCCCTACGAGCAGTACTTC
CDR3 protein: CSVAGPPYEQYF

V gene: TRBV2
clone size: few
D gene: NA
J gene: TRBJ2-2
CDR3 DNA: TGTGCCAGCAGTGCCAGTGACGCCGGGGAGCTGTTTTTT
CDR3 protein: CASSASDAGELFF

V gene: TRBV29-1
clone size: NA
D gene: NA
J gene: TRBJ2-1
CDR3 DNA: TGCAGCGTTGGGCGGACTGACCTCTACAATGAGCAGTTCTTC
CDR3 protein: CSVGRTDLYNEQFF

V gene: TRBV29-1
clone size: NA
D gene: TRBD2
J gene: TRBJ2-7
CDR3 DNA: TGCAGCGTGAGACTAGCAAACGAGCAGTACTTC
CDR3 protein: CSVRLANEQYF

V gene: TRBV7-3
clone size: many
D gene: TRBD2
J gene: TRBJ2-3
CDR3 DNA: TGTGCCAGCTCTCCCCGGAGCGGGAGGAGCACAGATACGCAGTATTTT
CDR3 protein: CASSPRSGRSTDTQYF

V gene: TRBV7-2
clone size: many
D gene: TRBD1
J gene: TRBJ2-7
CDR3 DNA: TGTGCCAGCAGCTTACTACAGGGGTACGAGCAGTACTTC
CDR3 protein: CASSLLQGYEQYF

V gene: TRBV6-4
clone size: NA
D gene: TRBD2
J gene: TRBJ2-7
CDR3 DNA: TGTGCCAGCAGTGACGAAGCGGGGGCCTACGAGCAGTACTTC
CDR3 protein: CASSDEAGAYEQYF

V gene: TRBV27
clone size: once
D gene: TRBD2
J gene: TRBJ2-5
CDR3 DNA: TGTGCCAGCAGTCTACAAGCGGGAGGTCCCGAGGAGACCCAGTACTTC
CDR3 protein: CASSLQAGGPEETQYF

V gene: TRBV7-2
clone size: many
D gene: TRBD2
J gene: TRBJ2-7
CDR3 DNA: TGTGCCAGCAGCTTACGAGGAGGGGGCAATAGCGGGAGTCTTAGTAGGTCCTACGAGCAGTACTTC
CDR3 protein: CASSLRGGGNSGSLSRSYEQYF

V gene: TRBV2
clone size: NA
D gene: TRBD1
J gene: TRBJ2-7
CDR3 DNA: TGTGCCAGCAGTCTTTCCGGGACAGGGCTCACCTACGAGCAGTACTTC
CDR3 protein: CASSLSGTGLTYEQYF

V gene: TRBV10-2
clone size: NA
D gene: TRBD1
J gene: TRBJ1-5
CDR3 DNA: TGCGCCAGCAGTGCGGACAGGGGGCGGCAGCCCCAGCATTTT
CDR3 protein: CASSADRGRQPQHF

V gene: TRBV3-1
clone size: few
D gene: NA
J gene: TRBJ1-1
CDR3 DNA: TGTGCCAGCAGCCAAGGACCCACTGAAGCTTTCTTT
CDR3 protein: CASSQGPTEAFF

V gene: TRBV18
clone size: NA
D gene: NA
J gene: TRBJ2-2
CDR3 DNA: TGTGCCAGCTCACCAGGGAAGGTCCTCCCGAACACCGGGGAGCTGTTTTTT
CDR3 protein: CASSPGKVLPNTGELFF

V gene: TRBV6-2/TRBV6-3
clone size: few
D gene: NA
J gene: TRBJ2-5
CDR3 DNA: TGTGCCAGCAGCCCCCCCCCTTACAGGGACGGAGAGACCCAGTACTTC
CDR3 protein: CASSPPPYRDGETQYF

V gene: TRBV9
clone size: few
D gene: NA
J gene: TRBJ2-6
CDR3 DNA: TGTGCCAGCAGCGTAGGAGACTCTGGGGCCAACGTCCTGACTTTC
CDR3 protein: CASSVGDSGANVLTF

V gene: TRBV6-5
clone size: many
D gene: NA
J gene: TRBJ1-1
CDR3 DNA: TGTGCCAGCAGTTACTCCAGGCAGAACACTGAAGCTTTCTTT
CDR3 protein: CASSYSRQNTEAFF

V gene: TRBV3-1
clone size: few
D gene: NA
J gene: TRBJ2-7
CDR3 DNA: TGTGCCAGCAGCCAAGGACTACAGATCTCCTACGAGCAGTACTTC
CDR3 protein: CASSQGLQISYEQYF

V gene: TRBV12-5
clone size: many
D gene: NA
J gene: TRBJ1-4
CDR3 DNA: TGTGCTAGTGGTTTGGGGACAGCAACTAATGAAAAACTGTTTTTT
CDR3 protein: CASGLGTATNEKLFF

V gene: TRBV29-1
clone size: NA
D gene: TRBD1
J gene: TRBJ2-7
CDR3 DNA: TGCAGCGTTGAAGGGACTGGGGGACAGGAGAAATACGAGCAGTACTTC
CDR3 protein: CSVEGTGGQEKYEQYF

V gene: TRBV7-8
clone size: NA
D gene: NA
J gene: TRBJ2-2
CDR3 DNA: TGTGCCAACAAACGGCGGACGAACACCGGGGAGCTGTTTTTT
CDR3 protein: CANKRRTNTGELFF

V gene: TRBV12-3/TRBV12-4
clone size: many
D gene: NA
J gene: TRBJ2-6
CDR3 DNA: TGTGCCAGCTGTCGAGATTCTGGGGCCAACGTCCTGACTTTC
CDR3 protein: CASCRDSGANVLTF

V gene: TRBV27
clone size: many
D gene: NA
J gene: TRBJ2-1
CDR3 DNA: TGTGCCAGCAGTACCCGAGGGGGGCAATACAATGAGCAGTTCTTC
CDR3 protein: CASSTRGGQYNEQFF

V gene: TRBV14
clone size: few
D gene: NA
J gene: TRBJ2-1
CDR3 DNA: TGTGCCAGCAGCCCCGCCATGTACAATGAGCAGTTCTTC
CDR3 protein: CASSPAMYNEQFF

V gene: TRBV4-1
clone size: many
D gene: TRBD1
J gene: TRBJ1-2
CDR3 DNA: TGCGCCAGCAGCCAGGGGACAGGGATGGGGGACTTCTTC
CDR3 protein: CASSQGTGMGDFF

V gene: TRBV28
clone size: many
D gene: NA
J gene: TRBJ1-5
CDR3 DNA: TGTGCCAGCAGTTTACCCAAAGGGACAACTAATCGTCAGCCCCAGCATTTT
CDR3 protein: CASSLPKGTTNRQPQHF

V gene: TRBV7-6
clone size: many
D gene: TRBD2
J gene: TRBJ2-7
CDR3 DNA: TGTGCCAGCAGCTCCGGACTAGCGGGGGTAGGGTACGAGCAGTACTTC
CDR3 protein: CASSSGLAGVGYEQYF

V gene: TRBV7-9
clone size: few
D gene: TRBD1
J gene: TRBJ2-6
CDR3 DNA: TGTGCCGGGTACGGCAGGGGGATAGCTGGGGCCAACGTCCTGACTTTC
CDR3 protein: CAGYGRGIAGANVLTF

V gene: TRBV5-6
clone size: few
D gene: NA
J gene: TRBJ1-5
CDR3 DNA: TGTGCCAGCAGCGCCGACCTCAATCAGCCCCAGCATTTT
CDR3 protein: CASSADLNQPQHF

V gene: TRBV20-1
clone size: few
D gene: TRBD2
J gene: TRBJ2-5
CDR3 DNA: TGCAGTGCCCGACTAGCGGAGACCCAGTACTTC
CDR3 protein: CSARLAETQYF

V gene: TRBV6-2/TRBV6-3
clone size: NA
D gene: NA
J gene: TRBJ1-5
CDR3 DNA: TGTGCCATCTCGGGACTGGGAGGAAATCAGCCCCAGCATTTT
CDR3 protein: CAISGLGGNQPQHF

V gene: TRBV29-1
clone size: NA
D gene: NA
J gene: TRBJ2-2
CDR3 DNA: TGCAGCGTTGAGACCCCGAGGACCGGGGAGCTGTTTTTT
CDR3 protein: CSVETPRTGELFF

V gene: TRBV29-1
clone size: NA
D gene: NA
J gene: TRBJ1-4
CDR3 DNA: TGCAGCGTTGAAGGTCCTCTGGGGGAAAAACTGTTTTTT
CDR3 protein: CSVEGPLGEKLFF

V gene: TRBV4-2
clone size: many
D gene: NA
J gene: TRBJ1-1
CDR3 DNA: TGTGCCAGCAGCCTAGTCCGGGCGAACACTGAAGCTTTCTTT
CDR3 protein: CASSLVRANTEAFF